This T cell receptor (beta chain) was captured in a study of long-term antiretroviral therapy in people with HIV. Overall study results and limits: Controls showed broader CDR3 length ranges than did the HIV repertoires. An increase in diversity followed ART, yet levels stayed below transplant donor controls.

As for this clone: The target antigen is unknown.

V shed 4 bases and J shed 3 bases, with 15 bases lying between them. CDR1 SEHNR and CDR2 FQNEAQ come from the germline V gene (reference sequence). The CDR3 loop spans 15 amino acids. The content of samples before DNA extraction was about 0.95-10 million cryopreserved PBMC. The run of the v3.0 immunoSEQ assay was at survey level. Target depth was 40,000-50,000 T-cell genomes per sample. Sequenced by immunoSEQ multiplex PCR; TCRdb stores in-frame clones only, minus some. The repertoire holds about 31,000 clones, with around 79% as singletons. The J gene is TRBJ2-5, the V gene TRBV7-9, with TRBD2 as a possible D gene (6 bases). The specimen was unsorted PBMCs, collected 1.9 years after starting antiretroviral therapy. The receptor was derived from a man aged 18 to 35 with HIV. The CDR3, as DNA: TGTGCCAGCAGCTCACCAGAGGGCGGGAAAGAGACCCAGTACTTC. Translated, it gives CASSSPEGGKETQYF.